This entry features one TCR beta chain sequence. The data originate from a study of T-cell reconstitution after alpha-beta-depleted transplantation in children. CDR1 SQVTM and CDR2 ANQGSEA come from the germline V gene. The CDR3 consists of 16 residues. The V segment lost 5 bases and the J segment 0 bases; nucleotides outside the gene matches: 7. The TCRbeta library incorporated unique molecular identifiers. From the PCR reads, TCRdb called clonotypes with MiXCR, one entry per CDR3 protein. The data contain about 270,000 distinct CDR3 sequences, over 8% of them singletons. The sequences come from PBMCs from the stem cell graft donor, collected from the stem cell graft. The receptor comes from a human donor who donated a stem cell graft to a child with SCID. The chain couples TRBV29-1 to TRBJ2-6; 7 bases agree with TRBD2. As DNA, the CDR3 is TGCAGCGTTTTGGGGGGGTCAAGCTCTGGGGCCAACGTCCTGACTTTC. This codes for CSVLGGSSSGANVLTF.